This TCR beta chain was identified during a study of blood T cell repertoires in COVID-19. CDR3 length: 15 amino acids. Trimming cost V 5 bases and J 2 bases, with 14 bases left between them. The V gene's germline CDR1 is LNHNV and CDR2 YYDKDF (reference sequence). Assay used: immunoSEQ multiplex PCR; TCRdb lists only in-frame clones, some missing. This sample has 60,000 to 75,000 clones, with 85% to 90% found just once. This chain connects TRBV15 to TRBJ2-3; a weak D match, TRBD1 (6 bases). The receptor was isolated from a human donor in a cohort sampled during active COVID-19. The material sequenced was peripheral blood. In nucleotides, the CDR3 is TGTGCCACCAGCCTAGGGACATACGACACAGATACGCAGTATTTT. This translates into CATSLGTYDTDTQYF.